This TCR beta chain was identified in a study of metastatic and nonmetastatic thyroid tumors. Study background: It was across blood and tumor or nodule tissue from malignant and benign thyroid patients that repertoires were compared.

Each patient came to thyroid surgery without any prior treatment (of any kind). Findings and limits, study-wide: Patients with malignant thyroid tumors reportedly had significantly higher TCR beta diversity than those with benign nodules, in blood and tumor.

This clone was observed many times. Its antigen is not known. The germline gives CDR1 LNHNV, CDR2 YYDKDF (reference sequence). J lost 4 bases, V lost 9 bases, and 19 bases had no gene match. The CDR3 contains 18 residues. Authors' methods: In papillary thyroid cancer, a distant-metastasis classifier was built using CDR3 differences across clinicopathological groups. Via MiXCR, TCRdb re-called the PCR reads. The V and J calls shown here were made by TCRdb, not taken from the authors' results. The table records 7,000 to 9,500 clones, 20% to 25% of them present only once. The sequenced material came from adjacent normal tissue. This TCR was recovered from a female donor with papillary thyroid cancer or a benign thyroid nodule (not recorded which). Some clones in this sample may be carry-over from other donors' samples. This chain connects TRBV15 to TRBJ2-3; 10 bases are a match to TRBD2. DNA of the CDR3: TGTGCCACAAGGAGGGGAGCGGGAGGGCCCGTCATAGCAGATACGCAGTATTTT. Translation gives CATRRGAGGPVIADTQYF. Full variable domain (remainder filled in from reference TRBV15 and TRBJ2-3): DAMVIQNPRYQVTQFGKPVTLSCSQTLNHNVMYWYQQKSSQAPKLLFHYYDKDFNNEADTPDNFQSRRPNTSFCFLDIRSPGLGDTAMYLCATRRGAGGPVIADTQYFGPGTRLTVL.